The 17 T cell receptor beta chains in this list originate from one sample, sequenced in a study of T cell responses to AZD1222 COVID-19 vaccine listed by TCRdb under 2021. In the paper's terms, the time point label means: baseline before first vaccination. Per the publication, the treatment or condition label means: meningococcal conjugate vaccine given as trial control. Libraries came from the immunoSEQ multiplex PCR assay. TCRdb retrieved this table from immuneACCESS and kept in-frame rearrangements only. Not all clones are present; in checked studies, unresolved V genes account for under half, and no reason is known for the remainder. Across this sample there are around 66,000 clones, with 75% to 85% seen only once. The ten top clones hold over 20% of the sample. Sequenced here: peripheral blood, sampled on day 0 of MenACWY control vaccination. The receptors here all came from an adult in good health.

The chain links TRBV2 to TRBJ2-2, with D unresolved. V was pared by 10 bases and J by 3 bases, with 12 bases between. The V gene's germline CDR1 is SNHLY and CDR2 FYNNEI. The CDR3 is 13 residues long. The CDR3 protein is CATEDPDTGELFF. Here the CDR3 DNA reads TGTGCCACCGAAGACCCGGACACCGGGGAGCTGTTTTTT.

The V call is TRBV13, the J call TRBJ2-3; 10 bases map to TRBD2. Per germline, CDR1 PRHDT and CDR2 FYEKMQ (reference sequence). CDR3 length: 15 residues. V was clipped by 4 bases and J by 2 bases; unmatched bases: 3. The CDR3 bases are TGTGCCAGCAGCTCAGGACTAGCGGACACAGATACGCAGTATTTT. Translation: CASSSGLADTDTQYF.

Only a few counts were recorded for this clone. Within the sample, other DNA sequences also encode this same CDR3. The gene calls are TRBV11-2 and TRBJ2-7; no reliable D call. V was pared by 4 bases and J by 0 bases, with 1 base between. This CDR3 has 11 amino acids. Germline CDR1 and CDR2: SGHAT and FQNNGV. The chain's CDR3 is CASSSSYEQYF. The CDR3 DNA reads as TGTGCCAGCAGCTCCTCCTACGAGCAGTACTTC.

DNA for the CDR3: TGTGCCAGCAGTGACGGGGGACTAGCGGGAGTCAACGAGCAGTACTTC. This translates into CASSDGGLAGVNEQYF. The rearrangement links TRBV6-4 to TRBJ2-7; TRBD2 agrees at 14 bases. V shed 2 bases, J shed 5 bases, and the junction held 5 bases outside the gene matches. In germline, CDR1 is MRHNA, CDR2 SNTAGT. The CDR3 covers 16 residues.

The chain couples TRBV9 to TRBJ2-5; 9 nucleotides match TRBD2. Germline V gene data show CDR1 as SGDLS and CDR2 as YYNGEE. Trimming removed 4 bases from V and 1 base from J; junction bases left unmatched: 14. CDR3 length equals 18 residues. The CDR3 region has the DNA TGTGCCAGCAGCCCCAGTAGGTCAGCGGGGGGAGTCCAAGAGACCCAGTACTTC. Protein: CASSPSRSAGGVQETQYF.

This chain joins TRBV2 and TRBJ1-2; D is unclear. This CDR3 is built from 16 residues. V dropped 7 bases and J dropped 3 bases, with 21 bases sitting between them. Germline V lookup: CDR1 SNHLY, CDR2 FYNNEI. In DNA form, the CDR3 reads TGTGCCAGCAAGAGGGTTACAATTAACGCCCACTATGGCTACACCTTC. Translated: CASKRVTINAHYGYTF.

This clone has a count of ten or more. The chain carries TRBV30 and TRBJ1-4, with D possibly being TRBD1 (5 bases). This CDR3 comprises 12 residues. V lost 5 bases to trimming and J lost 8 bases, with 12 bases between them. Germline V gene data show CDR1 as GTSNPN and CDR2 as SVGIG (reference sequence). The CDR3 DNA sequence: TGTGCCTGGGGTCGGGACGGAGAAAAACTGTTTTTT. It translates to CAWGRDGEKLFF. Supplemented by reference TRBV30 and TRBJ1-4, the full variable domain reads SQTIHQWPATLVQPVGSPLSLECTVEGTSNPNLYWYRQAAGRGLQLLFYSVGIGQISSEVPQNLSASRPQDRQFILSSKKLLLSDSGFYLCAWGRDGEKLFFGSGTQLSVL.

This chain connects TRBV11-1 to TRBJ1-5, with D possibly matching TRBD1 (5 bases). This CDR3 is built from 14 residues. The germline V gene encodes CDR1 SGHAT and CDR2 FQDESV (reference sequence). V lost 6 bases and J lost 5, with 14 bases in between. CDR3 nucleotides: TGTGCCAGCAGGGGGGTCCTAAACTATCAGCCCCAGCATTTT. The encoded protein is CASRGVLNYQPQHF.

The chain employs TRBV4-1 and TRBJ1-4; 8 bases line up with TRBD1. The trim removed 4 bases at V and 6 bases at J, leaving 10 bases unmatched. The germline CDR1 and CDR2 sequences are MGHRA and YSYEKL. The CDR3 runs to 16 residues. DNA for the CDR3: TGCGCCAGCAGCCGCCTGATACAGGGGGGGGATGAAAAACTGTTTTTT. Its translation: CASSRLIQGGDEKLFF.

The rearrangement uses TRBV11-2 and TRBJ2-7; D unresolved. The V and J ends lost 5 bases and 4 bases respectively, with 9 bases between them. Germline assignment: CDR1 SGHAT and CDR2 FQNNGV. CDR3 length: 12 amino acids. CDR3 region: CASSRNSYEQYF. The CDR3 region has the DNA TGTGCCAGCAGCCGAAATTCGTACGAGCAGTACTTC.

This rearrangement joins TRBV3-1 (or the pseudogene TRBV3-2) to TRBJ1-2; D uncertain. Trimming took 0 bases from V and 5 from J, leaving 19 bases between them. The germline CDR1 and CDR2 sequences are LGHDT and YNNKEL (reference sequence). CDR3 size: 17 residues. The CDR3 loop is CASSQDLPQGQQYGYTF. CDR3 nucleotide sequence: TGTGCCAGCAGCCAAGATCTACCACAAGGGCAGCAATATGGCTACACCTTC.

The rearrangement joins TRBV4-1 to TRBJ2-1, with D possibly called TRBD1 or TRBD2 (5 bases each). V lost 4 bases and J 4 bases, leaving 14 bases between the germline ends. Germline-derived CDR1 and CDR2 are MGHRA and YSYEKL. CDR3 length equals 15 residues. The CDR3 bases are TGCGCCAGCAGCCCACCGGGACGAAATTACAATGAGCAGTTCTTC. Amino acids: CASSPPGRNYNEQFF.

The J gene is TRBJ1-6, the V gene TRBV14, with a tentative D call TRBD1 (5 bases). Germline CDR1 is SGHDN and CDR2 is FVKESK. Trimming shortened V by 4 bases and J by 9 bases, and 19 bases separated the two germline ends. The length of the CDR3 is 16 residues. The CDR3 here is CASSPRLLGEGSPLHF. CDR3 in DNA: TGTGCCAGCAGCCCTAGGCTCTTGGGGGAAGGTTCACCCCTCCACTTT.

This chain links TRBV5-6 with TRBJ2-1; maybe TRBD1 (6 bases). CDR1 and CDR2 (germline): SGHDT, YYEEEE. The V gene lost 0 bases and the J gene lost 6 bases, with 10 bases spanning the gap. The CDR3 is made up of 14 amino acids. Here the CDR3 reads CASSLDPGVNEQFF. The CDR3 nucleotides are TGTGCCAGCAGCTTGGACCCAGGGGTCAATGAGCAGTTCTTC.

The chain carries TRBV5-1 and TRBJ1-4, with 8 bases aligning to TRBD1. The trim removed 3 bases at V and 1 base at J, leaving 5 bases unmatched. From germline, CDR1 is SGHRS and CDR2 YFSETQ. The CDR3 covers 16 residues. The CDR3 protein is CASSSEGQGTNEKLFF. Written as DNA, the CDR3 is TGCGCCAGCAGCTCTGAAGGACAGGGAACTAATGAAAAACTGTTTTTT.

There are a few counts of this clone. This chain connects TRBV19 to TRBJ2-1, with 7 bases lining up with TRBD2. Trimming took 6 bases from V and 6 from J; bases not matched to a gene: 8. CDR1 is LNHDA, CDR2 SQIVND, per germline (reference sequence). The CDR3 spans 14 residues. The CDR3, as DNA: TGTGCCAGTAGAGACCCTGGCGGGAGCAATGAGCAGTTCTTC. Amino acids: CASRDPGGSNEQFF.

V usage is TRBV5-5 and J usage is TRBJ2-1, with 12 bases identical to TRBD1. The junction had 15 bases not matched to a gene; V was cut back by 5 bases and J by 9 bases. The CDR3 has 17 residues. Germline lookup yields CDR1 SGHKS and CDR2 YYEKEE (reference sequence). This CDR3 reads CASSRHPGTGGLIEQFF. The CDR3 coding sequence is TGTGCCAGCAGTCGACATCCCGGGACAGGGGGCTTGATTGAGCAGTTCTTC. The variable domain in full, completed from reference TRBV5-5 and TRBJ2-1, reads DAGVTQSPTHLIKTRGQQVTLRCSPISGHKSVSWYQQVLGQGPQFIFQYYEKEERGRGNFPDRFSARQFPNYSSELNVNALLLGDSALYLCASSRHPGTGGLIEQFFGPGTRLTVL.